This TCR beta chain was obtained from a study of glioma-infiltrating T cells (dated by TCRdb to about 2016). In the study overall: The study sequenced TCR alpha- and beta-chain repertoires from glioma tissue, from non-neoplastic brain tissue and from matched peripheral blood mononuclear cells. The paired cohort was made up of three low-grade glioma patients, eight primary glioblastoma patients and three non-glioma patients who contributed non-neoplastic brain tissue. To gauge divergence between tissue and blood T-cell populations, every tissue-infiltrating repertoire was compared against the peripheral blood repertoire from the same patient. The investigation overall reported the following: Group comparisons rested on small numbers: three non-neoplastic, three low-grade glioma and several glioblastoma patients. Only a very small number of CDR3 sequences turned up in both tissue and blood, a result put down to high CDR3 diversity combined with limited sampling. In non-neoplastic patients, VJ-independent divergence between tissue and blood fell below expectation, whereas in all gliomas, and especially in low-grade gliomas, the divergence rose above expectation.

Note on this clonotype: It lacks a known antigen. No quality values exist for individual bases; no much larger clone is one base distant.

Trimmed from V: 4 bases; trimmed from J: 11 bases; junction bases lacking a gene match: 7. CDR3 length: 12 amino acids, cysteine to phenylalanine. The DNA shown is the 36-base CDR3, in frame from base 1. CDR1 and CDR2 are read off the germline V gene as SGHDN and FVKESK. The iRepertoire nested amplicon-rescue multiplex PCR (arm-PCR) platform was used to amplify TCR alpha and beta CDR3 regions from RNA. For one-step reverse transcription and amplification, 100-400 ng of tissue mRNA or PBMC total RNA was used as input. Following bead purification, Illumina adapters were added by a secondary multiplex PCR, and the libraries were gel-purified between 200 and 400 bp. The libraries contained internal 6-nucleotide barcodes that were used for demultiplexing. Sequencing of libraries was performed on an Illumina MiSeq with 2x220 or 2x250 nucleotide paired-end reads. Per the authors' processing: FLASH 1.2.11 was used to merge paired reads, and BWA-MEM then aligned the reads to the GRCh37 human genome before TRA and TRB reads were extracted. For V and J assignment, an IMGT-derived reference of cassette sequences and CDR3 motifs that included pseudogenes was used. Reads were translated in three frames, and productive CDR3s were defined as those with a C...FGXG motif and no stop codons. Unique combinations of V-J cassette pair and CDR3 amino acid sequence were defined as clonotypes. Reads were filtered by Hamming distance, thresholded by each sample's sequence error rate in mapped regions. Clones were called with MiXCR by TCRdb after fastp trimmed the public reads at Q25, and only in-frame beta chains were retained. Identical CDR3 proteins give one entry, which carries the most common genes and DNA. V and J calls and clone size were set by TCRdb, not the authors. The sample table shows around 97,000 distinct CDR3 sequences, and about 30% are seen once. Of the sample, 44% is held by the ten largest clones.

Sample: glioma tissue, nonneoplastic brain tissue, or PBMCs (not recorded which). The chain employs TRBV14 and TRBJ1-1, and 7 bases in between align with TRBD1. This TCR was sampled from a human donor with low-grade glioma or glioblastoma, undergoing nonglioma brain surgery, or in good health (not recorded which). The base sequence is TGTGCCAGCAGCCCCGGGACAGTAGACGCTTTCTTT. It specifies CASSPGTVDAFF. The full variable domain, completed from the reference TRBV14 and TRBJ1-1 proteins outside the CDR3, reads EAGVTQFPSHSVIEKGQTVTLRCDPISGHDNLYWYRRVMGKEIKFLLHFVKESKQDESGMPNNRFLAERTGGTYSTLKVQPAELEDSGVYFCASSPGTVDAFFGQGTRLTVV.